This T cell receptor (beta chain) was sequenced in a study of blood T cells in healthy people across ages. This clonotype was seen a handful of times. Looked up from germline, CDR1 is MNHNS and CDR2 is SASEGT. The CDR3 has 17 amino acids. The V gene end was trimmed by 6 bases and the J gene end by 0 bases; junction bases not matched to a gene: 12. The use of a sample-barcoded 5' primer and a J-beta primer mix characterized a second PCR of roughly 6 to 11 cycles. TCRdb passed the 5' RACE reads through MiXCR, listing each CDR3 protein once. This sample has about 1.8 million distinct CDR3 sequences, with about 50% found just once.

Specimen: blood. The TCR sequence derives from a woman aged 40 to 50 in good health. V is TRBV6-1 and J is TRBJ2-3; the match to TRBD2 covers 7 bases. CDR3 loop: CASSLLLLGGSTDTQYF. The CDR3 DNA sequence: TGTGCCAGCAGCCTTTTACTTTTGGGGGGGAGCACAGATACGCAGTATTTT.